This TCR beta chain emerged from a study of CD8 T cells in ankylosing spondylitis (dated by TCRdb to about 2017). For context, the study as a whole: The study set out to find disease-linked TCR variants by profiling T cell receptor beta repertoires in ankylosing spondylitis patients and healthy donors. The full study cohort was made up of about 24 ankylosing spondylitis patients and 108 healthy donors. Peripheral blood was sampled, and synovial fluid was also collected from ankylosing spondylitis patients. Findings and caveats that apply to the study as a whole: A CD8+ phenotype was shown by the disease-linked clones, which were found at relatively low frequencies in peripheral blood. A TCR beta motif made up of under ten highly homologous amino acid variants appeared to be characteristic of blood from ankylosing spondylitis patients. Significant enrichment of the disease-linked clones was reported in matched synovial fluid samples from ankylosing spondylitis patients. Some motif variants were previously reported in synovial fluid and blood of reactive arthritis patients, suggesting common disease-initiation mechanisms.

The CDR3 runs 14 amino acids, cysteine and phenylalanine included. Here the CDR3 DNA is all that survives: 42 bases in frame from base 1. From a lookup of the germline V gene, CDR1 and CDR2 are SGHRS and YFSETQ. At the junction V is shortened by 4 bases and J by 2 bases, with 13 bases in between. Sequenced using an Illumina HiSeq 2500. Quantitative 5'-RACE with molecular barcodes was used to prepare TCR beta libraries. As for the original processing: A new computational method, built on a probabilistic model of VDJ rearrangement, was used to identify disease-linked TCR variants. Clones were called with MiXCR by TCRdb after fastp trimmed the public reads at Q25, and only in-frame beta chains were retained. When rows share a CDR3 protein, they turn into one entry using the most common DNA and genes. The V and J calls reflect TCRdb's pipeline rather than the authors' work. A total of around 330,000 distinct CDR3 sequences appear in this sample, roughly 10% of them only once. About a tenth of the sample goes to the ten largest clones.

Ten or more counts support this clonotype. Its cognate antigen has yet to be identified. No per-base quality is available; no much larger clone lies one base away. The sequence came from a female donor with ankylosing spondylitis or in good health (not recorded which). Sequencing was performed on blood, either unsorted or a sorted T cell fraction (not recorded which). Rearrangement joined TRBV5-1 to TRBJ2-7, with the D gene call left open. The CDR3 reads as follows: CASSLDRSPYEQYF. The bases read TGCGCCAGCAGCCTTGACCGATCTCCCTACGAGCAGTACTTC. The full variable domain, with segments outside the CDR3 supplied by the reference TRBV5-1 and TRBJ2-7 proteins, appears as KAGVTQTPRYLIKTRGQQVTLSCSPISGHRSVSWYQQTPGQGLQFLFEYFSETQRNKGNFPGRFSGRQFSNSRSEMNVSTLELGDSALYLCASSLDRSPYEQYFGPGTRLTVT.